These T cell receptor beta chains were read from a single sample in a study of beta chain features in type 1 diabetes. Clones were read by immunoSEQ multiplex PCR, and TCRdb kept only the in-frame ones, dropping some. The repertoire includes approximately 150,000 clones, 9% to 10% of them detected once, and approximately 2.3% sits in the top ten. Sequencing was done on a sample of central memory CD4+ T cells from blood. All receptors come from a woman between 18 and 29 years old in good health. CDR3s include the opening cysteine and the closing phenylalanine or tryptophan. D genes are given only for firm matches. Expanded clones are given a class, and other clones once, few, many or no size at all.

>TRBJ2-2|NA|TRBV7-2|NA
CASTLIAGFTGELFF
TGTGCCAGCACCCTCATCGCGGGGTTCACCGGGGAGCTGTTTTTT
>TRBJ2-2|NA|TRBV6-1|TRBD2
CASSGSGGLTGELFF
TGTGCCAGCAGTGGGAGCGGGGGGCTCACCGGGGAGCTGTTTTTT
>TRBJ2-5|few|TRBV5-1|NA
CASSLDVTVQYF
TGCGCCAGCAGCTTGGATGTAACAGTTCAGTACTTC
>TRBJ2-7|NA|TRBV9|TRBD2
CASSLGLAGDYEQYF
TGTGCCAGCAGCCTGGGACTAGCGGGGGACTACGAGCAGTACTTC
>TRBJ1-1|NA|TRBV30|NA
CAWTVAHGTEAFF
TGTGCCTGGACGGTAGCTCACGGCACTGAAGCTTTCTTT
>TRBJ1-1|NA|TRBV5-8|NA
CASSSQTQEAFF
TGTGCCAGCAGCTCACAGACGCAGGAAGCTTTCTTT
>TRBJ2-6|few|TRBV5-4|NA
CASSLAFPTGAGANVLTF
TGTGCCAGCAGCTTGGCGTTTCCCACCGGAGCTGGGGCCAACGTCCTGACTTTC
>TRBJ1-5|NA|TRBV7-8|TRBD1
CASSTGTGGYSNQPQHF
TGTGCCAGCAGCACCGGGACAGGGGGATATAGCAATCAGCCCCAGCATTTT
>TRBJ2-5|NA|TRBV20-1|NA
CSASYEETQYF
TGCAGTGCTAGTTATGAAGAGACCCAGTACTTC
>TRBJ2-7|NA|TRBV5-5|NA
CASSPHGGVYEQYF
TGTGCCAGCAGCCCCCACGGGGGAGTCTACGAGCAGTACTTC
>TRBJ2-7|few|TRBV5-1|TRBD1
CASSHAPGQGYEQYF
TGCGCCAGCAGCCATGCTCCGGGACAGGGATACGAGCAGTACTTC
>TRBJ1-3|NA|TRBV30|NA
CAWRQSGNTIYF
TGTGCCTGGAGACAGAGTGGAAACACCATATATTTT
>TRBJ2-1|NA|TRBV7-2|TRBD2
CASSHGGASWEQFF
TGTGCCAGCAGCCACGGGGGGGCGAGTTGGGAGCAGTTCTTC
>TRBJ1-1|many|TRBV7-9|NA
CASSLAWQGTEAFF
TGTGCCAGCAGCTTAGCGTGGCAGGGGACTGAAGCTTTCTTT
>TRBJ2-2|many|TRBV5-1|NA
CASSSGTGNTGELFF
TGCGCCAGCAGCTCCGGGACTGGGAACACCGGGGAGCTGTTTTTT
>TRBJ2-4|many|TRBV13|TRBD1
CASSLRDRSAKNIQYF
TGTGCCAGCAGCTTGCGGGACAGGTCAGCCAAAAACATTCAGTACTTC
>TRBJ2-7|NA|TRBV4-1|TRBD2
CASSPPLAGGPYEQYF
TGCGCCAGCAGCCCCCCCTTAGCGGGAGGTCCCTACGAGCAGTACTTC
>TRBJ2-5|NA|TRBV9|TRBD2
CASSVGSGGAIPQYF
TGTGCCAGCAGCGTAGGGAGCGGGGGGGCCATTCCCCAGTACTTC
>TRBJ1-1|NA|TRBV5-1|NA
CASSLDGRNTEAFF
TGCGCCAGCAGCTTGGATGGGCGGAACACTGAAGCTTTCTTT
>TRBJ2-7|NA|TRBV5-1|NA
CASSGGPTGSYEQYF
TGCGCCAGCAGCGGGGGACCGACAGGCAGCTACGAGCAGTACTTC
>TRBJ1-2|NA|TRBV9|NA
CASSVEAGNYGYTF
TGTGCCAGCAGCGTAGAGGCAGGGAACTATGGCTACACCTTC
>TRBJ2-2|NA|TRBV10-3|TRBD2
CAISPGFGGAQTGELFF
TGTGCCATCAGTCCCGGATTCGGGGGGGCGCAGACCGGGGAGCTGTTTTTT
>TRBJ2-7|few|TRBV2|NA
CASSQTRNEQYF
TGTGCCAGCAGTCAGACTCGAAACGAGCAGTACTTC
>TRBJ2-1|NA|TRBV4-2|TRBD2
CASSAPLAGVGYNEQFF
TGTGCCAGCAGCGCACCCCTAGCGGGAGTGGGGTACAATGAGCAGTTCTTC
>TRBJ2-7|NA|TRBV7-2|TRBD1
CASLPGQGRRGSYEQYF
TGTGCCAGCCTGCCGGGACAGGGTCGGCGCGGGAGCTACGAGCAGTACTTC
>TRBJ2-5|NA|TRBV11-2|TRBD2
CASSSVGLAGKETQYF
TGTGCCAGCAGCAGTGTCGGACTAGCGGGGAAAGAGACCCAGTACTTC
>TRBJ1-6|NA|TRBV7-9|NA
CASNPWGVNSPLHF
TGTGCCAGCAACCCCTGGGGGGTGAATTCACCCCTCCACTTT
>TRBJ1-2|NA|TRBV4-1|TRBD1
CASSEGQGLFVGYTF
TGCGCCAGCTCAGAGGGACAGGGCCTATTCGTTGGCTACACCTTC
>TRBJ2-3|NA|TRBV7-3|NA
CASSFSGLGTDTQYF
TGTGCCAGCAGCTTTAGCGGACTGGGCACAGATACGCAGTATTTT
>TRBJ2-3|few|TRBV2|TRBD1
CASTGGTGSDTQYF
TGTGCCAGCACAGGAGGGACAGGGTCAGATACGCAGTATTTT
>TRBJ2-5|few|TRBV25-1|TRBD2
CASSAYILGTSEETQYF
TGTGCCAGCAGTGCCTACATTCTCGGGACTAGCGAAGAGACCCAGTACTTC
>TRBJ2-2|NA|TRBV6-5|NA
CASSYAGGTGELFF
TGTGCCAGCAGTTACGCAGGGGGGACCGGGGAGCTGTTTTTT
>TRBJ2-3|few|TRBV7-9|TRBD2
CASSFGTSGGKDTQYF
TGTGCCAGCAGCTTCGGGACTAGCGGGGGAAAAGATACGCAGTATTTT
>TRBJ2-7|few|TRBV4-3|TRBD1
CASSQDRGTETYEQYF
TGCGCCAGCAGCCAAGATAGAGGGACAGAGACTTACGAGCAGTACTTC
>TRBJ1-5|NA|TRBV19|NA
CASSIGGDQPQHF
TGTGCCAGTAGTATCGGAGGGGATCAGCCCCAGCATTTT
>TRBJ1-5|few|TRBV2|NA
CASSGQTREQPQHF
TGTGCCAGCAGTGGACAGACTCGAGAGCAACCCCAGCATTTT